These 16 T cell receptor beta chains share one sample of origin, sequenced in a study of CD8+ T cells in alopecia areata. Once RNA had been extracted, it was reverse transcribed into cDNA to act as the sequencing template. Assay: immunoSEQ multiplex PCR; the TCRdb copy retains only in-frame clones and omits some. This table holds about 110,000 clones, approximately 61% found once. Sequencing was carried out using NKG2D-low CD8+ T cells sorted from blood. These receptors were collected from a human donor with alopecia areata.

The chain joins TRBV4-1 to TRBJ2-7, with a tentative D call TRBD2 (6 bases). The CDR3 spans 15 residues. Germline lookup yields CDR1 MGHRA and CDR2 YSYEKL. The V end lost 3 bases, the J end lost 3 bases, and 15 bases lay between the germline ends. For the CDR3, the DNA is TGCGCCAGCAGCCAGACCGGAGGGCCTGGCTACGAGCAGTACTTC. It is translated as CASSQTGGPGYEQYF.

The J gene is TRBJ2-5, the V gene TRBV23-1, with D tentatively TRBD1 (6 bases). TRBV23-1 is an ORF for which the function is uncertain. Trimming removed 9 bases from V and 1 base from J, with 9 bases in between. CDR3 length equals 12 residues. The CDR3 nucleotides read TGCGCCAGGCTGGACAGCCAAGAGACCCAGTACTTC. Protein: CARLDSQETQYF.

Notes on this clone: Other DNA sequences in this sample translate to the same CDR3. Written as DNA, the CDR3 is TGCGCCAGCAGCCTTCACGACAGGGGCCAAGAGACCCAGTACTTC. This encodes CASSLHDRGQETQYF. J is TRBJ2-5 and V is TRBV4-1; 8 positions match TRBD1. The CDR3 spans 15 residues. After removal of 4 bases from V and 1 base from J, the junction contained 5 bases not matched to a gene. The V gene's germline CDR1 is MGHRA and CDR2 YSYEKL.

The chain combines TRBV7-9 with TRBJ2-1, with D possibly TRBD2 on 6 matching bases. CDR1 SEHNR and CDR2 FQNEAQ come from the germline V gene (reference sequence). CDR3 length: 16 residues. Trimming removed 6 bases from V and 6 bases from J, with 21 bases in between. CDR3 DNA sequence: TGTGCCAGCAGTCCCAAGGGACTCCTAGAGGGCAATGAGCAGTTCTTC. This sequence encodes CASSPKGLLEGNEQFF.

The rearrangement links TRBV4-1 to TRBJ2-1; possible D gene TRBD1, 5 bases. The germline gives CDR1 MGHRA, CDR2 YSYEKL. V was clipped by 0 bases and J by 10 bases, with 16 bases between them. This CDR3 is 15 amino acids long. The CDR3 here is CASSQDGARWGEQFF. The CDR3 DNA reads TGCGCCAGCAGCCAAGATGGGGCTAGATGGGGCGAGCAGTTCTTC.

In this sample, this clone turned up once. V is TRBV29-1 and J is TRBJ2-1; D remains ambiguous. The CDR3 length is 12 residues. The V and J ends lost 3 bases and 9 bases respectively, with 12 bases between them. Germline V CDR1 and CDR2: SQVTM, ANQGSEA. The CDR3 here is CSVEPDPPEQFF. CDR3 DNA: TGCAGCGTTGAGCCCGACCCCCCTGAGCAGTTCTTC.

This sequence joins TRBV27 and TRBJ1-2, with 7 bases lining up with TRBD1. Trimming took 5 bases from V and 1 from J; bases not matched to a gene: 4. This CDR3 comprises 14 residues. Germline V gives CDR1 MNHEY, CDR2 SMNVEV (reference sequence). The DNA of the CDR3 is TGTGCCAGCAGTCGGGGACAGCTTAACTATGGCTACACCTTC. This codes for CASSRGQLNYGYTF.

This clone has more than one count but fewer than ten. The chain employs TRBV7-2 and TRBJ2-1; D might be TRBD2 (6 bases). The CDR3 extends over 16 amino acids. V lost 2 bases and J lost 3, with 14 bases in between. Per germline, CDR1 SGHTA and CDR2 FQGNSA. This CDR3 reads CASSLNLAGSYNEQFF. CDR3 bases: TGTGCCAGCAGCTTAAATTTGGCGGGGAGCTACAATGAGCAGTTCTTC.

The V gene is TRBV7-9, the J gene TRBJ2-1; 10 bases are a match to TRBD1. The CDR3 consists of 17 residues. Losses at the gene ends were 4 bases for V and 6 bases for J; bases not matched to a gene: 12. CDR1 and CDR2 (germline): SEHNR, FQNEAQ (reference sequence). CDR3 DNA sequence: TGTGCCAGCAGCTCCGACTACTGGGGACAGGGGTTCAATGAGCAGTTCTTC. Amino acid sequence: CASSSDYWGQGFNEQFF.

The V gene is TRBV7-3, the J gene TRBJ2-1; the D call may be TRBD1 or TRBD2 (5 bases each). The CDR3 runs to 14 residues. Trimming shortened V by 5 bases and J by 8 bases, and 16 bases separated the two germline ends. Germline V gene sequence: CDR1 SGHTA, CDR2 FQGTGA. The CDR3: CASSPLGGNDEQFF. The CDR3 bases are TGTGCCAGCAGCCCCCTTGGGGGAAACGATGAGCAGTTCTTC.

The rearrangement uses TRBV4-1 and TRBJ2-2, with 8 bases aligning to TRBD1. Germline V lookup: CDR1 MGHRA, CDR2 YSYEKL. The CDR3 is 15 residues long. After removal of 3 bases from V and 5 bases from J, the junction contained 5 bases not matched to a gene. The CDR3 here is CASSQGQEGTGELFF. The DNA of the CDR3 is TGCGCCAGCAGCCAGGGACAGGAGGGGACCGGGGAGCTGTTTTTT.

The table lists this clone with a count of one. The gene calls are TRBV2 and TRBJ2-5; D gene uncertain. Per the germline V gene, CDR1 is SNHLY and CDR2 is FYNNEI. Trimming pared 8 bases from V and 3 bases from J, leaving 16 bases between. The CDR3 has 14 residues. The CDR3 region has the DNA TGTGCCAGCGATCCCAGAAGACGTGAAGAGACCCAGTACTTC. Its protein is CASDPRRREETQYF.

The J gene is TRBJ1-1, the V gene TRBV11-2; possibly TRBD1 for D (6 bases). V lost 5 bases and J 5 bases, leaving 15 bases between the germline ends. The CDR3 contains 14 residues. Germline V gene lookup returns CDR1 SGHAT and CDR2 FQNNGV. CDR3 loop: CASSLGALGTEAFF. The DNA of the CDR3 is TGTGCCAGCAGCCTGGGGGCGCTTGGGACTGAAGCTTTCTTT.

This clone was seen only a few times. The V call is TRBV29-1, the J call TRBJ2-1; 7 bases fit TRBD2. Losses at the gene ends were 4 bases for V and 7 bases for J; bases not matched to a gene: 16. The CDR3 contains 16 residues. CDR1 and CDR2 from the germline V gene are SQVTM and ANQGSEA. The CDR3 here is CSVGIVERDLGNEQFF. The CDR3 bases are TGCAGCGTTGGTATTGTAGAGCGGGACCTTGGGAATGAGCAGTTCTTC.

The chain joins TRBV7-9 to TRBJ2-2, with D hard to call. The CDR3 is 14 amino acids. V was cut by 5 bases and J by 1 base, with 8 bases left in between. Germline V lookup: CDR1 SEHNR, CDR2 FQNEAQ (reference sequence). CDR3 nucleotides: TGTGCCAGCAGCGGCCGACAGAACACCGGGGAGCTGTTTTTT. It is translated as CASSGRQNTGELFF.

This sequence joins TRBV15 and TRBJ1-3, with D perhaps matching TRBD1 (6 bases). This CDR3 region has 14 residues. CDR1 and CDR2 from the germline V gene are LNHNV and YYDKDF (reference sequence). Trimming removed 3 bases from V and 4 bases from J, with 10 bases in between. CDR3: CATSSQGSGNTIYF. CDR3 coding DNA: TGTGCCACCAGCAGCCAGGGGTCGGGAAACACCATATATTTT.